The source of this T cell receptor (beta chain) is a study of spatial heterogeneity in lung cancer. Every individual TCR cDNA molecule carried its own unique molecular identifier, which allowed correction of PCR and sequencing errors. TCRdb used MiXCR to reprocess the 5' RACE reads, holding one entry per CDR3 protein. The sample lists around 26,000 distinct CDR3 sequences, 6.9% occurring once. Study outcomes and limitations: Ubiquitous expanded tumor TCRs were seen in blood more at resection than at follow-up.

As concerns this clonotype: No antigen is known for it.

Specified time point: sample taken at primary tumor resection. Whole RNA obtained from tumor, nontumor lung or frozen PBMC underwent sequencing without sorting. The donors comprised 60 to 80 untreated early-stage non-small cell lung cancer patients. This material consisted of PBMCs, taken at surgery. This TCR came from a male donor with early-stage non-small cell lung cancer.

The CDR3 loop is CASTDRGQGTSPLHF. The CDR3 region has the DNA TGTGCCAGCACCGACCGGGGACAGGGAACTTCACCCCTCCACTTT. The chain links TRBV6-1 to TRBJ1-6, with 9 nucleotides matching TRBD1. V dropped 7 bases and J dropped 9; count of bases not matched to a gene: 10. Looked up from germline, CDR1 is MNHNS and CDR2 is SASEGT. The CDR3 is made up of 15 amino acids.